The source of this T cell receptor (beta chain) is a study of shared clonotypes between healthy human individuals. Libraries were prepared by immunoSEQ multiplex PCR; TCRdb keeps only in-frame clonotypes and omits some of them. Seen here are about 1.1 million clones, about 84% observed once, and the top ten hold roughly 0.65%. Germline CDR1 and CDR2: SEHNR and FQNEAQ (reference sequence). Deletions cut 5 bases from V and 8 bases from J, with 17 bases between. The CDR3 spans 14 residues. The J gene is TRBJ2-3, the V gene TRBV7-9; D unclear. This TCR was sampled from a man aged 18 to 29 in good health. Some clones in this sample may be carry-over from other donors' samples. Sequencing was performed on memory CD4+ T cells from PBMCs. The subset here: CD45RA-negative fraction. CDR3 in DNA: TGTGCCAGCAGCGGAGAGCACCGGAGAGTTACGCAGTATTTT. Its protein is CASSGEHRRVTQYF.